The clone carrying this T cell receptor (beta chain) was seen many times. Unique molecular identifiers featured in how the TCRbeta library was prepared. TCRdb recomputed calls from the PCR reads with MiXCR, one row per CDR3 protein. Altogether 4,400 or so distinct CDR3 sequences are present, roughly an eighth being singletons, with the ten largest covering under 30%. This record belongs to a study of T-cell reconstitution after alpha-beta-depleted transplantation in children. Per the germline V gene, CDR1 is SGHVS and CDR2 is FNYEAQ. The CDR3 is 13 residues long. V lost 5 bases, J lost 4 bases, and 12 bases lay in between.

The V and J genes are TRBV7-6 and TRBJ2-7; D gene uncertain. The receptor was derived from a male patient aged 2 to 10 who had a stem cell transplant for acute lymphoblastic leukemia, so the T cells may come from the graft donor. The material was PBMCs, mostly from graft donor cells, obtained 60 days after TCRalphabeta/CD19-depleted stem cell transplant. In DNA, the CDR3 is TGTGCCAGCAGCCGCCTGACTGGGTACGAGCAGTACTTC. It translates to CASSRLTGYEQYF. Complete variable domain (other parts from reference TRBV7-6 and TRBJ2-7): GAGVSQSPRYKVTKRGQDVALRCDPISGHVSLYWYRQALGQGPEFLTYFNYEAQQDKSGLPNDRFSAERPEGSISTLTIQRTEQRDSAMYRCASSRLTGYEQYFGPGTRLTVT.